This T cell receptor beta chain originates from a study of OX40 agonist ivuxolimab in advanced cancers. The V segment lost 6 bases and the J segment 4 bases; nucleotides outside the gene matches: 6. Germline CDR1 is SNHLY and CDR2 is FYNNEI. This CDR3 is 14 amino acids long. TCRdb keeps only in-frame clones here, not all; method: immunoSEQ multiplex PCR. This sample has 30,000 to 35,000 clones, with under 90% found just once. The receptor was derived from an adult with an advanced solid tumor such as melanoma, head and neck, liver or kidney cancer. The chain couples TRBV2 to TRBJ2-7, with 10 nucleotides matching TRBD2. The sequencing used CD4+ or CD8+ T cells sorted from blood, collected in a trial of the OX40 agonist ivuxolimab. CDR3: CASRGISGGYEQYF. For the CDR3, the DNA is TGTGCCAGCAGGGGAATTAGCGGGGGGTACGAGCAGTACTTC.